Each of the 5 T cell receptor beta chains below was sequenced from the same sample in a study of shared clonotypes between healthy human individuals. Here immunoSEQ multiplex PCR was the method, and the copy in TCRdb shows in-frame clones only, minus some. The sample includes hundreds of thousands of clones, roughly three quarters of them seen just once. What was sequenced was PBMCs. These receptors were collected from a middle-aged woman in good health. Some clones in this sample may be carry-over from other donors' samples.

The chain carries TRBV9 and TRBJ1-5; TRBD1 is a possible D gene (6 bases). Trimming left V 0 bases short and J 7 bases short, with 14 bases between. From germline, CDR1 is SGDLS and CDR2 YYNGEE. The CDR3 runs to 15 residues. The CDR3 here is CASSVGGQVGQPQHF. The CDR3 nucleotides are TGTGCCAGCAGCGTAGGGGGGCAGGTGGGACAGCCCCAGCATTTT.

The chain joins TRBV28 to TRBJ1-4, with a possible D match to TRBD1 (6 bases). The V gene lost 6 bases and the J gene lost 3 bases, with 14 bases spanning the gap. This CDR3 is 15 amino acids long. Germline lookup yields CDR1 MDHEN and CDR2 SYDVKM. DNA of the CDR3: TGTGCCAGCAGCCAGGGAGGACAGTCTAATGAAAAACTGTTTTTT. This codes for CASSQGGQSNEKLFF.

This clone was observed a few times. The V gene is TRBV10-3, the J gene TRBJ2-4; possible D gene TRBD2, 5 bases. Trimming cost V 6 bases and J 7 bases, with 16 bases left between them. Germline-derived CDR1 and CDR2 are ENHRY and SYGVKD. The CDR3 has 14 amino acids. The DNA for the CDR3 is TGTGCCATCAGGAGTGGGGAGTCCGGGAACATTCAGTACTTC. Its protein product is CAIRSGESGNIQYF.

This clone was counted once. The gene calls are TRBV9 and TRBJ2-7; perhaps D is TRBD1 or TRBD2 (5 bases each). Germline values: CDR1 SGDLS, CDR2 YYNGEE. The CDR3 covers 13 residues. V was shortened by 4 bases and J by 5 bases, with 13 bases between the two germline ends. The CDR3 loop is CASSPRGWDEQYF. The CDR3, as DNA: TGTGCCAGCAGCCCGAGGGGCTGGGACGAGCAGTACTTC.

This chain uses TRBV7-8 with TRBJ2-7; TRBD2 is a possible D gene (6 bases). Germline assignment: CDR1 SGHVS and CDR2 FQNEAQ. V lost 8 bases and J 1 base, leaving 12 bases between the germline ends. This CDR3 contains 13 residues. The CDR3 loop is CASRGTGSYEQYF. The CDR3 region has the DNA TGTGCCAGCCGAGGGACTGGGTCCTACGAGCAGTACTTC.